This TCR beta chain was captured by sequencing in a study of vaccination effects on CD4 cells after COVID-19. Study summary: Sampling occurred a median 72 days post second dose, range 14 to 241.

Per germline, CDR1 MDHEN and CDR2 SYDVKM. With 6 bases removed from V and 7 bases from J, the gap between germline ends came to 13 bases. The CDR3 is 14 amino acids. This clone was recorded only once. Its antigen is still unknown. Study-wide results and caveats: Pronounced clonal contraction occurred in clones induced by infection and by vaccine late after vaccination. Convalescent patients were few in the study, and early post-infection timepoints were absent.

Antigen-specific CD4+ T cell clonotypes were called by their expansion after viral peptide-pool culture in ViraFEST. Culture lasted 10 days before CD4+ T cell isolation. Two-dose vaccination with either BNT162b2 or mRNA-1273 was given to the participants. IL-2 medium took the place of half the medium on both days 3 and 7. Clones were read by immunoSEQ multiplex PCR, and TCRdb kept only the in-frame ones, dropping some. The table lists roughly 59,000 clones, roughly 78% of them singletons. The source was CD4+ T cells from PBMCs cultured with HCoV-OC43 spike peptides, collected after COVID-19 vaccination. As for subset: HCoV-OC43 spike overlapping peptide pool stimulation. This sequence joins TRBV28 and TRBJ1-6; TRBD1 is a possible D gene (6 bases). This clonotype originated in a human donor who received a COVID-19 vaccine. The CDR3 DNA is TGTGCCAGCAGGAGACAGGTCGGGAATTCACCCCTCCACTTT. Residues: CASRRQVGNSPLHF.